A single sample gave rise to the 20 T cell receptor beta chains below, sequenced in a study of blood T cell repertoires in COVID-19. Libraries were prepared by immunoSEQ multiplex PCR; TCRdb keeps only in-frame clonotypes and omits some of them. The sample consists of about 250,000 clones, approximately 90% of them appearing once. The source material was PBMCs or T cells enriched from blood (not recorded which). The receptor set was obtained from a man in his forties who had recovered from COVID-19.

This clone was counted only a few times. Written as DNA, the CDR3 is TGTGCCAGCAGCTTAGAGCAGAACACTGAAGCTTTCTTT. As protein: CASSLEQNTEAFF. The V and J genes are TRBV7-3 and TRBJ1-1, with no clear D. V lost 2 bases and J 1 base, leaving 5 bases between the germline ends. Germline-derived CDR1 and CDR2 are SGHTA and FQGTGA. The CDR3 spans 13 residues.

The chain recombines TRBV19 with TRBJ1-4; TRBD1 aligns across 10 bases. Germline lookup yields CDR1 LNHDA and CDR2 SQIVND (reference sequence). The CDR3 loop spans 16 amino acids. The CDR3 sequence: CVRRQGAAFQNEKLFF. The CDR3 DNA reads TGTGTCAGGCGACAGGGGGCTGCCTTCCAAAATGAAAAACTGTTTTTT.

The chain recombines TRBV7-3 with TRBJ2-3, with a weak D call TRBD2 (6 bases). The CDR3 is 14 amino acids. The V end was cut by 4 bases, the J end by 2 bases, with 10 bases between. Germline V gene data show CDR1 as SGHTA and CDR2 as FQGTGA. CDR3 protein: CASSSGTFTDTQYF. In DNA, the CDR3 is TGTGCCAGCAGCTCCGGGACTTTCACAGATACGCAGTATTTT.

The chain couples TRBV5-4 to TRBJ2-2, with 7 bases identical to TRBD2. Per germline, CDR1 SGHNT and CDR2 YYREEE (reference sequence). J gave up 6 bases and V 1 base, and 9 bases lay outside the gene matches. The CDR3 has 16 amino acids. CDR3 amino acids: CASSLFRDYVAGELFF. DNA of the CDR3: TGTGCCAGCAGCTTGTTCCGGGACTATGTCGCCGGGGAGCTGTTTTTT.

The chain carries TRBV3-1 (or the pseudogene TRBV3-2) and TRBJ2-3; TRBD2 matches at 11 bases. V shed 3 bases, J shed 6 bases, and the junction held 8 bases outside the gene matches. The CDR3 contains 16 residues. Germline V gene sequence: CDR1 LGHDT, CDR2 YNNKEL (reference sequence). This chain's CDR3 is CASSHVYSGGADTQYF. CDR3 sequence (DNA): TGTGCCAGCAGCCATGTTTATAGCGGGGGGGCTGATACGCAGTATTTT.

The chain employs TRBV20-1 and TRBJ1-6, with 7 bases matching TRBD1. The CDR3 extends over 17 amino acids. In germline, CDR1 is DFQATT, CDR2 SNEGSKA (reference sequence). J gave up 6 bases and V 3 bases, and 14 bases lay outside the gene matches. CDR3 region: CSASPPRQGVGNSPLHF. As DNA, the CDR3 is TGCAGTGCTAGTCCCCCCAGACAGGGAGTGGGTAATTCACCCCTCCACTTT.

A single count supports this clone. The gene calls are TRBV3-1 (or the pseudogene TRBV3-2) and TRBJ2-1; 10 bases agree with TRBD1. The germline gives CDR1 LGHDT, CDR2 YNNKEL (reference sequence). The CDR3 has 14 amino acids. V gave up 8 bases and J gave up 10 bases; unmatched junction bases: 11. CDR3 bases: TGTGCCAGCGGGGACAGGGGCCCATCAGGAGAGCAGTTCTTC. Protein: CASGDRGPSGEQFF.

In DNA form, the CDR3 reads TGTGCCAGCTCACCACCAGGCCTAGCGGGAGTAAGAAACATTCAGTACTTC. It specifies CASSPPGLAGVRNIQYF. The rearrangement joins TRBV18 to TRBJ2-4, with TRBD2 identical over 10 bases. Unmatched junction bases numbered 8, after V lost 0 bases and J lost 6 bases. The CDR3 extends over 17 amino acids. The V gene's germline CDR1 is KGHSH and CDR2 LQKENI. The complete variable domain, with remaining parts taken from reference TRBV18 and TRBJ2-4, reads NAGVMQNPRHLVRRRGQEARLRCSPMKGHSHVYWYRQLPEEGLKFMVYLQKENIIDESGMPKERFSAEFPKEGPSILRIQQVVRGDSAAYFCASSPPGLAGVRNIQYFGAGTRLSVL.

CDR3 loop: CASSPSTPPDTQYF. CDR3 bases: TGTGCCAGCAGCCCGTCAACTCCCCCCGATACGCAGTATTTT. This chain connects TRBV11-3 to TRBJ2-3; D ambiguous. This CDR3 spans 14 amino acids. V was cut by 5 bases and J by 6 bases, with 15 bases left in between. From germline, CDR1 is SGHNT and CDR2 YENEEA.

The gene calls are TRBV30 and TRBJ2-1, with D possibly matching TRBD1 (5 bases). Trimming took off 0 bases at V and 0 bases at J, with 12 bases between the two ends. This CDR3 contains 16 residues. CDR1 is GTSNPN, CDR2 SVGIG, per germline (reference sequence). CDR3 protein: CAWSVGWQGSYNEQFF. The CDR3 bases are TGTGCCTGGAGTGTAGGGTGGCAGGGCTCCTACAATGAGCAGTTCTTC.

This chain links TRBV5-4 with TRBJ2-7; 12 bases agree with TRBD2. This CDR3 comprises 18 residues. Germline-derived CDR1 and CDR2 are SGHNT and YYREEE (reference sequence). The J segment lost 0 bases and the V segment lost 3 bases, leaving 10 bases of the junction unmatched. This CDR3 is CASSSKSGLAGPSYEQYF. CDR3 nucleotide sequence: TGTGCCAGCAGCTCGAAGAGCGGACTAGCGGGACCCTCCTACGAGCAGTACTTC.

This chain uses TRBV6-1 with TRBJ2-7, with a tentative D call TRBD1 (5 bases). V was pared by 2 bases and J by 4 bases, with 18 bases between. The CDR3 length is 16 residues. CDR1 MNHNS and CDR2 SASEGT come from the germline V gene. The DNA for the CDR3 is TGTGCCAGCAGTGAAAGTAGTTTCGACAGATTATACGAGCAGTACTTC. As protein: CASSESSFDRLYEQYF.

The chain uses TRBV27 and TRBJ1-6; TRBD1 aligns across 8 bases. CDR1 is MNHEY and CDR2 is SMNVEV in the germline V gene (reference sequence). V lost 3 bases, J lost 6 bases, and 1 base stayed unmatched. The CDR3 runs to 14 residues. CDR3 residues: CASSFGQGNSPLHF. CDR3 DNA: TGTGCCAGCAGTTTCGGACAGGGTAATTCACCCCTCCACTTT.

The chain combines TRBV15 with TRBJ2-7; weak D call: TRBD2 (6 bases). This CDR3 spans 14 amino acids. V was pared by 6 bases and J by 2 bases, with 14 bases between. Germline V gene lookup returns CDR1 LNHNV and CDR2 YYDKDF (reference sequence). CDR3 nucleotide sequence: TGTGCCACCAGGAGGGAGCGGGTCCCCTACGAGCAGTACTTC. Its protein product is CATRRERVPYEQYF. Full variable domain (missing parts from reference TRBV15 and TRBJ2-7): DAMVIQNPRYQVTQFGKPVTLSCSQTLNHNVMYWYQQKSSQAPKLLFHYYDKDFNNEADTPDNFQSRRPNTSFCFLDIRSPGLGDTAMYLCATRRERVPYEQYFGPGTRLTVT.

The gene calls are TRBV25-1 and TRBJ2-6; D remains ambiguous. Trimming cost V 8 bases and J 0 bases, with 5 bases left between them. CDR1 is MGHDK and CDR2 is SYGVNS in the germline V gene. The CDR3 is 13 amino acids. CDR3 DNA sequence: TGTGCCAGCTCTCTCTCTGGGGCCAACGTCCTGACTTTC. This sequence encodes CASSLSGANVLTF.

This clone was observed many times. J is TRBJ2-7 and V is TRBV12-5; 10 nucleotides match TRBD1. V shed 5 bases, J shed 0 bases, and the junction held 4 bases outside the gene matches. CDR1 is LGHNT, CDR2 FRNRAP, per germline. The CDR3 is made up of 15 amino acids. The CDR3, as DNA: TGTGCTAGTGGTACCGGACAGGGGGACTCCTACGAGCAGTACTTC. The encoded protein is CASGTGQGDSYEQYF.

The chain couples TRBV5-1 to TRBJ1-2; tentatively, D is TRBD1 (5 bases). The germline gives CDR1 SGHRS, CDR2 YFSETQ. The CDR3 sequence is 14 residues long. Deletions cut 2 bases from V and 4 bases from J, with 12 bases between. CDR3 protein: CASSFLTGIYGYTF. The CDR3 nucleotides are TGCGCCAGCAGCTTTCTCACAGGAATCTATGGCTACACCTTC.

The chain links TRBV5-1 to TRBJ2-3; D is perhaps TRBD1 (7 bases). With 3 bases removed from V and 2 bases from J, the gap between germline ends came to 13 bases. Germline values: CDR1 SGHRS, CDR2 YFSETQ. This CDR3 is built from 15 residues. CDR3 sequence (DNA): TGCGCCAGCAGCTGGGGCAGGGGGGACACAGATACGCAGTATTTT. Protein product: CASSWGRGDTDTQYF.

The chain recombines TRBV30 with TRBJ2-5; TRBD2 agrees at 9 bases. J was trimmed by 5 bases and V by 2 bases; bases with no gene match: 9. The CDR3 extends over 15 amino acids. The germline gives CDR1 GTSNPN, CDR2 SVGIG (reference sequence). In DNA, the CDR3 is TGTGCCTGGAGTTCATTAGCGGGGGAGCTGGAGACCCAGTACTTC. This sequence encodes CAWSSLAGELETQYF.

The V call is TRBV2, the J call TRBJ1-5; unclear D gene. Trimming left V 6 bases short and J 1 base short, with 10 bases between. This CDR3 has 14 amino acids. CDR1 and CDR2 from the germline V gene are SNHLY and FYNNEI. The CDR3 sequence: CASRLDISNQPQHF. CDR3 sequence (DNA): TGTGCCAGCAGATTAGACATAAGCAATCAGCCCCAGCATTTT.